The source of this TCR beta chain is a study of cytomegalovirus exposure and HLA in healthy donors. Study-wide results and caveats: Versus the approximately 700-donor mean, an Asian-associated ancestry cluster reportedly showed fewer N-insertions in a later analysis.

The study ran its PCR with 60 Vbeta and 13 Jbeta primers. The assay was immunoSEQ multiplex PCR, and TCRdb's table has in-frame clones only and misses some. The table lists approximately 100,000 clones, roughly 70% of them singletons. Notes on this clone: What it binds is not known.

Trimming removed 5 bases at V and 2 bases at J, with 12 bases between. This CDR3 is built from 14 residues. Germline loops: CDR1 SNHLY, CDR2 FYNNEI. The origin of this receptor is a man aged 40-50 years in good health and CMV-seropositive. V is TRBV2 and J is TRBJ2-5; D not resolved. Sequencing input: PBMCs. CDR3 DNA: TGTGCCAGCAGTCCAACACCCCCACAAGAGACCCAGTACTTC. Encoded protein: CASSPTPPQETQYF. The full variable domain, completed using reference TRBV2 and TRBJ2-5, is EPEVTQTPSHQVTQMGQEVILRCVPISNHLYFYWYRQILGQKVEFLVSFYNNEISEKSEIFDDQFSVERPDGSNFTLKIRSTKLEDSAMYFCASSPTPPQETQYFGPGTRLLVL.